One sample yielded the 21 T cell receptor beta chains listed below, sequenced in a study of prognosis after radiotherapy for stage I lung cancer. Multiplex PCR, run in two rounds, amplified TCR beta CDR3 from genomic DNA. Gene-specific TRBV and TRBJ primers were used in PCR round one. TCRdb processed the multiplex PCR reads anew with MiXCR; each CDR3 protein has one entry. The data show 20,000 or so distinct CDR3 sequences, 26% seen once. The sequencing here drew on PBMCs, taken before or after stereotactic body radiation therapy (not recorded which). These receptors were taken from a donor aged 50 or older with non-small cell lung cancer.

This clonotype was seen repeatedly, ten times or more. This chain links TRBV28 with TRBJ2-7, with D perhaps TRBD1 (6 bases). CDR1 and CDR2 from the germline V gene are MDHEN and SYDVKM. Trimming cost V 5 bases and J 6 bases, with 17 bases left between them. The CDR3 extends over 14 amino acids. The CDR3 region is CASSTNRDRGEQYF. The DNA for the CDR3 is TGTGCCAGCAGTACCAACAGGGATCGGGGCGAGCAGTACTTC.

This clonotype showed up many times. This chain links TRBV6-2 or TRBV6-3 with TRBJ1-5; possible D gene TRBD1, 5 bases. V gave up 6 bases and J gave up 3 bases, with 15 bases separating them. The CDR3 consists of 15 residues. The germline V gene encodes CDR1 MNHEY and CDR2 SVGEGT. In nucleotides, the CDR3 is TGTGCCAGCAGCAAAATGGGGCAGATCAATCAGCCCCAGCATTTT. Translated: CASSKMGQINQPQHF.

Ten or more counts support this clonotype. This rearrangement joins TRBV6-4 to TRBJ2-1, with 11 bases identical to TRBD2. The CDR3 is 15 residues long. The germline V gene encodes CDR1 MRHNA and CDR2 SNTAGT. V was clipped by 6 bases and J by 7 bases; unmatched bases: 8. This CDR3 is CASSETSGSSNEQFF. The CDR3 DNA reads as TGTGCCAGCAGCGAAACTAGCGGGAGTAGTAATGAGCAGTTCTTC.

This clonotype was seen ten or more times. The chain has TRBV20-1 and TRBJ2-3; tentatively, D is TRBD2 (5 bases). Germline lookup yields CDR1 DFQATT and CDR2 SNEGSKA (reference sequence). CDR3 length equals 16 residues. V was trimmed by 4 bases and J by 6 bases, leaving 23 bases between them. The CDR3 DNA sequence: TGCAGTGCTAATCTCCCCAGGAGCCCCCGAGGGGATACGCAGTATTTT. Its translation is CSANLPRSPRGDTQYF.

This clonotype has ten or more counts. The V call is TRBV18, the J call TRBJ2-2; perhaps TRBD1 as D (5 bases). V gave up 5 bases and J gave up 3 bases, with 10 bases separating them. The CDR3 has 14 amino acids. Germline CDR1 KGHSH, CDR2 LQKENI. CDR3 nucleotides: TGTGCCAGCTCAGCGCAGGGCCACACCGGGGAGCTGTTTTTT. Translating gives CASSAQGHTGELFF.

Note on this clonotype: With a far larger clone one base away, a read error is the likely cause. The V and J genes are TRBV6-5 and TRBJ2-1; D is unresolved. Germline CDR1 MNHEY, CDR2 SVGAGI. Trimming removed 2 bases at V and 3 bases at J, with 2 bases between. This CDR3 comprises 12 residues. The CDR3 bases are TGTGCCAGCAGTTACAACTACAATGAGCAGTTCTTC. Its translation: CASSYNYNEQFF.

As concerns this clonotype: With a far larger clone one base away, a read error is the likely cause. This CDR3 reads CASRISGTAGYNF. DNA of the CDR3: TGTGCCAGCAGGATTTCCGGGACCGCCGGCTACAACTTC. This chain uses TRBV6-4 with TRBJ1-2; D might be TRBD1 (5 bases). There are 13 residues in the CDR3. Germline assignment: CDR1 MRHNA and CDR2 SNTAGT.

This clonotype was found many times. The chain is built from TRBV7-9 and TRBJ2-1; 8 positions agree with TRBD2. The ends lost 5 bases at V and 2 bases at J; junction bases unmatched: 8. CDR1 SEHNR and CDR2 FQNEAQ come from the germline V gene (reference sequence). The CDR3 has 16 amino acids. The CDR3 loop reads CASSPPTSGTYNEQFF. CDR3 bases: TGTGCCAGCAGCCCACCAACTAGCGGAACCTACAATGAGCAGTTCTTC.

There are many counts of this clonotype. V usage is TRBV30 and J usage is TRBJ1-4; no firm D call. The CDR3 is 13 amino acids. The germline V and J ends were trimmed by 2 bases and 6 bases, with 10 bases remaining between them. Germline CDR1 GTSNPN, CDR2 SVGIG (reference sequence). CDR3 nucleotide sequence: TGTGCCTGGAGTCGGCGAGCGGATGAAAAACTGTTTTTT. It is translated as CAWSRRADEKLFF. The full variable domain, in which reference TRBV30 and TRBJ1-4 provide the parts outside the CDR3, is SQTIHQWPATLVQPVGSPLSLECTVEGTSNPNLYWYRQAAGRGLQLLFYSVGIGQISSEVPQNLSASRPQDRQFILSSKKLLLSDSGFYLCAWSRRADEKLFFGSGTQLSVL.

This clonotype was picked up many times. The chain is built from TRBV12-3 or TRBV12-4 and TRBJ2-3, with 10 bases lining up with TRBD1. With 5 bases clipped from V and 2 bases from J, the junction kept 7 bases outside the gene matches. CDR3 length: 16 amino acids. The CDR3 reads CASSPETGGHTDTQYF. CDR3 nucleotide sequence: TGTGCCAGCAGTCCAGAGACAGGGGGCCACACAGATACGCAGTATTTT.

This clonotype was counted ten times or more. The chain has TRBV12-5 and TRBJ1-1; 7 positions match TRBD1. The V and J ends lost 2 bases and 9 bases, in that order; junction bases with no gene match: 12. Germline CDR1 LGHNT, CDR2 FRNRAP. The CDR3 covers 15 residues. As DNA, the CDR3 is TGTGCTAGTGGTTTGACCTCAGATCCGGGACAGAAAGCTTTCTTT. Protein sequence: CASGLTSDPGQKAFF.

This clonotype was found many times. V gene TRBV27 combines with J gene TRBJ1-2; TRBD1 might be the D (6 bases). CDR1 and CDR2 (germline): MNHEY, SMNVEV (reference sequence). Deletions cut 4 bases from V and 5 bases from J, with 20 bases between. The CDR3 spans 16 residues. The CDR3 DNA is TGTGCCAGCAGTTCTTCAGGGGTGCATGGAGTTTATGGCTACACCTTC. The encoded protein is CASSSSGVHGVYGYTF.

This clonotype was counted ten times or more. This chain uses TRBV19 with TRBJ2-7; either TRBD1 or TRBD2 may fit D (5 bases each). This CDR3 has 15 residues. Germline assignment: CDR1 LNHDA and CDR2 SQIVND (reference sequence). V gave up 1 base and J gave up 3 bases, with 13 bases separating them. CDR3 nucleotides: TGTGCCAGTAGTATAGCAAGAGGGACCCTCTACGAGCAGTACTTC. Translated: CASSIARGTLYEQYF.

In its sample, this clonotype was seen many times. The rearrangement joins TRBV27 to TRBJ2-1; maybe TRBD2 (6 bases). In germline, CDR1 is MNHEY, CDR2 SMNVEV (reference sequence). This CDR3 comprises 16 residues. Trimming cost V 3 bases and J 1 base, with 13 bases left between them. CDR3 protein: CASSFFLAGSYNEQFF. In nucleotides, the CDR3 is TGTGCCAGCAGTTTTTTCTTGGCGGGATCCTACAATGAGCAGTTCTTC.

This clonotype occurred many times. In DNA form, the CDR3 reads TGCGCCAGCAGCTTGGCGGGGAAGCGGGAGAGCTCCTACGAGCAGTACTTC. It specifies CASSLAGKRESSYEQYF. The chain carries TRBV5-1 and TRBJ2-7, with 8 nucleotides matching TRBD2. CDR3 length: 17 residues. Unmatched junction bases numbered 8, after V lost 0 bases and J lost 0 bases. CDR1 and CDR2 (germline): SGHRS, YFSETQ.

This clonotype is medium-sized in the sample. The CDR3 DNA reads as TGTGCCAGCAGTGATTTTCCCGACTCCTACGAGCAGTACTTC. Its protein is CASSDFPDSYEQYF. The chain joins TRBV2 to TRBJ2-7; D call uncertain. Between the trimmed V and J ends, which lost 3 bases and 0 bases, there was a span of 9 bases. The CDR3 runs 14 residues. Germline V gives CDR1 SNHLY, CDR2 FYNNEI.

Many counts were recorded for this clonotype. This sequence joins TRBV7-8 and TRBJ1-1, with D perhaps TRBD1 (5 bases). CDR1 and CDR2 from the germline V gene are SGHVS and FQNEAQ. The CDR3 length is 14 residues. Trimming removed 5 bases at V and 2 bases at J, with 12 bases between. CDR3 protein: CASSPREGNTEAFF. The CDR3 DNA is TGTGCCAGCAGCCCCAGGGAGGGTAACACTGAAGCTTTCTTT.

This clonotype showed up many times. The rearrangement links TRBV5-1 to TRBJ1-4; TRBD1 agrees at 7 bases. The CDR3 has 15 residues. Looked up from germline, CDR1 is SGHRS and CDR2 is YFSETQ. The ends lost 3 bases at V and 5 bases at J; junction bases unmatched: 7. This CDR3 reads CASSYTKGANEKLFF. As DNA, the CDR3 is TGCGCCAGCAGCTACACCAAGGGGGCCAATGAAAAACTGTTTTTT.

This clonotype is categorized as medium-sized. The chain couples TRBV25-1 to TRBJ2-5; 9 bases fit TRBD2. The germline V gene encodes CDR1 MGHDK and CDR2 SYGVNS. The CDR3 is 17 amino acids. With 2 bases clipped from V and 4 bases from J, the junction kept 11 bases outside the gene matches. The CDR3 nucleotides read TGTGCCAGCAGTGAAGGGGGTATAGCGGGAGCGGGAGAGACCCAGTACTTC. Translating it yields CASSEGGIAGAGETQYF. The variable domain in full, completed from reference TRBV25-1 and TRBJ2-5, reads EADIYQTPRYLVIGTGKKITLECSQTMGHDKMYWYQQDPGMELHLIHYSYGVNSTEKGDLSSESTVSRIRTEHFPLTLESARPSHTSQYLCASSEGGIAGAGETQYFGPGTRLLVL.

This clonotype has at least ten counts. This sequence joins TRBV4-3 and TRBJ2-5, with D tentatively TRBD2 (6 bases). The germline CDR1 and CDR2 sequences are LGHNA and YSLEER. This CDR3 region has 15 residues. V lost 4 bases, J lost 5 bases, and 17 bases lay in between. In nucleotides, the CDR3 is TGCGCCAGCAGCCTGCGGGACTCGGTGACCGAGACCCAGTACTTC. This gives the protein CASSLRDSVTETQYF.

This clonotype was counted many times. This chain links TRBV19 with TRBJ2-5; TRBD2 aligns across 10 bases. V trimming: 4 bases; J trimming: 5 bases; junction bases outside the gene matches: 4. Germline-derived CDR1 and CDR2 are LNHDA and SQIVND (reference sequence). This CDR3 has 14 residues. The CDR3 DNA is TGTGCCAGTAGTACGGCTAGCGGGAGTGAGACCCAGTACTTC. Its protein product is CASSTASGSETQYF. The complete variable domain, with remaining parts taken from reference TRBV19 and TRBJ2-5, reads DGGITQSPKYLFRKEGQNVTLSCEQNLNHDAMYWYRQDPGQGLRLIYYSQIVNDFQKGDIAEGYSVSREKKESFPLTVTSAQKNPTAFYLCASSTASGSETQYFGPGTRLLVL.